This T cell receptor beta chain appears in the sequencing data of a study of T cell repertoires in cytomegalovirus infection. Study information: Public TCR beta signatures were indicative of both CMV infection and a matching HLA type. Whole-study findings and limits: What dominated the ex vivo response were HLA-C-restricted CMV-specific TCR beta clonotypes.

TCRdb fed the reads into MiXCR, producing one record per CDR3 protein. The sample contains approximately 490,000 distinct CDR3 sequences, around 10% of which appear only once. This clonotype showed up many times. The antigen remains undetermined. Material: PBMCs. The TCR sequence derives from a human donor in good health (CMV status not recorded). Some clones in this sample may be carry-over from other donors' samples.

The CDR3 region is CASSRRDRQNIQYF. CDR3 in DNA: TGTGCCAGCAGCAGACGGGACCGGCAAAACATTCAGTACTTC. This sequence joins TRBV11-2 and TRBJ2-4; perhaps D is TRBD1 or TRBD2 (5 bases each). Trimming left V 5 bases short and J 5 bases short, with 13 bases between. Germline CDR1 reads SGHAT; CDR2 reads FQNNGV. The CDR3 contains 14 residues.